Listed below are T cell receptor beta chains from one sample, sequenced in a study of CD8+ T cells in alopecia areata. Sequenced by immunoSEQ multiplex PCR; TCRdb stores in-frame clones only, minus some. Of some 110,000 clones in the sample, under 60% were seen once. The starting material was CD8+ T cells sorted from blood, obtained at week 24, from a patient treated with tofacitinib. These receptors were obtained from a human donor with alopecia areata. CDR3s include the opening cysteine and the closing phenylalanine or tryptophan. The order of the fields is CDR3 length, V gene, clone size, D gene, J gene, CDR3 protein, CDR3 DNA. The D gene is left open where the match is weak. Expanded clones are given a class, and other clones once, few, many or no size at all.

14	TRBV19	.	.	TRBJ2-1	CASSIDSEYNEQFF	TGTGCCAGTAGTATAGATTCGGAGTACAATGAGCAGTTCTTC
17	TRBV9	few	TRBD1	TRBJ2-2	CASSAGQPILNTGELFF	TGTGCCAGCAGCGCGGGACAGCCGATTCTGAACACCGGGGAGCTGTTTTTT
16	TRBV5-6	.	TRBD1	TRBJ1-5	CASSLGQGAVNQPQHF	TGTGCCAGCAGCCTCGGACAGGGGGCTGTAAATCAGCCCCAGCATTTT
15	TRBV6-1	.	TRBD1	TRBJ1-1	CASSPYRGLGTEAFF	TGTGCCAGCAGTCCATACAGGGGGCTGGGCACTGAAGCTTTCTTT
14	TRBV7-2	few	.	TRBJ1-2	CASSFGSGNYGYTF	TGTGCCAGCAGCTTCGGGTCAGGAAACTATGGCTACACCTTC
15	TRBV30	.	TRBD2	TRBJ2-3	CAWSRFERGGLAQYF	TGTGCCTGGAGTCGATTCGAGCGGGGGGGGCTGGCGCAGTATTTT
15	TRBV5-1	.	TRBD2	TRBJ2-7	CASSLIAGHSYEQYF	TGCGCCAGCAGCTTGATAGCGGGGCATTCCTACGAGCAGTACTTC
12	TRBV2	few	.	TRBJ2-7	CASGDGSYEQYF	TGTGCCAGCGGTGACGGTTCCTACGAGCAGTACTTC
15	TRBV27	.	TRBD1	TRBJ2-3	CASSLVQGISDTQYF	TGTGCCAGCAGTTTAGTACAGGGGATATCAGATACGCAGTATTTT
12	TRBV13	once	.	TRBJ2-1	CASSSGVRGQFF	TGTGCCAGCAGCTCCGGGGTAAGGGGACAGTTCTTC
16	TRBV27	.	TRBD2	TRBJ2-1	CASSPSGTRISNEQFF	TGTGCCAGCAGTCCCTCCGGGACTAGAATTTCCAATGAGCAGTTCTTC
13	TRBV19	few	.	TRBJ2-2	CASTPRNTGELFF	TGTGCCAGTACTCCACGGAACACCGGGGAGCTGTTTTTT
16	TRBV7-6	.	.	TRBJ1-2	CASSFRRGEITYGYTF	TGTGCCAGCAGCTTTCGCAGGGGCGAAATTACCTATGGCTACACCTTC
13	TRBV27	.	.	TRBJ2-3	CASSQRGVDTQYF	TGTGCCAGCTCACAGAGGGGGGTAGATACGCAGTATTTT
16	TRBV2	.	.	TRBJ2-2	CASSRLGSRSTGELFF	TGTGCCAGCAGCCGGCTCGGCTCCAGGTCCACCGGGGAGCTGTTTTTT
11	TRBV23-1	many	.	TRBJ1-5	CASSSNQPQHF	TGCGCCAGCAGCAGCAATCAGCCCCAGCATTTT
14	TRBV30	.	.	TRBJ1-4	CAWSPPLESGKLFF	TGTGCCTGGAGTCCCCCTCTGGAGTCGGGAAAACTGTTTTTT
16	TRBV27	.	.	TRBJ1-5	CASSLSMGPVGQPQHF	TGTGCCAGCAGTTTATCGATGGGGCCTGTCGGGCAGCCCCAGCATTTT
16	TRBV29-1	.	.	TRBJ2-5	CSVEDHREFRQETQYF	TGCAGCGTTGAAGATCACAGGGAGTTTCGGCAAGAGACCCAGTACTTC